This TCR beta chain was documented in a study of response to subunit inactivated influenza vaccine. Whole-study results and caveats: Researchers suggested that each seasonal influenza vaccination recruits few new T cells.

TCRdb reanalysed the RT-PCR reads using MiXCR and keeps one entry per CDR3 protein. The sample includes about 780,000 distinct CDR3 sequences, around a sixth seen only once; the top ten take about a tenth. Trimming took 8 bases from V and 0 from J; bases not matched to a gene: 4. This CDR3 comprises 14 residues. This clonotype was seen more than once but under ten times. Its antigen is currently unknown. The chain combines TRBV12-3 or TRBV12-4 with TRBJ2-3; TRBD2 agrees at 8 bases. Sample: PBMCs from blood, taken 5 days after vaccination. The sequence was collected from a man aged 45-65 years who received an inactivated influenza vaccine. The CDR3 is CASGSGASTDTQYF. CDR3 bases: TGTGCCAGCGGTAGCGGGGCTAGCACAGATACGCAGTATTTT.